The sample holds one count of the clone carrying this TCR beta chain. Its antigen is undetermined. The data were obtained in a study of T cell responses to AZD1222 COVID-19 vaccine. Study observations and caveats: Increases in Spike-specific TCR breadth and depth were seen after two AZD1222 doses. Repertoire sampling was restricted to post-peak T cell response timepoints. The study reported that nearly half of spike-specific TCRs target unmutated variant regions. Mostly white British, mostly female donors; authors suggested clonal diversity may be underestimated.

Germline-derived CDR1 and CDR2 are SGHDT and YYEEEE. The CDR3 is 17 amino acids. J gave up 2 bases and V 4 bases, and 14 bases lay outside the gene matches. Measured with immunoSEQ multiplex PCR; TCRdb has only the in-frame clones, and not every one. This sample has 140,000 to 150,000 clones, with around 94% found just once. This sample comprised peripheral blood, obtained after recovery from COVID-19. This chain uses TRBV5-6 with TRBJ2-7; TRBD2 matches 8 bases. The TCR originated in an adult who had recovered from COVID-19. CDR3 loop: CASSLVGAGGAAYEQYF. CDR3 in DNA: TGTGCCAGCAGCCTCGTTGGCGCCGGGGGGGCGGCCTACGAGCAGTACTTC. The full variable domain, in which reference TRBV5-6 and TRBJ2-7 provide the parts outside the CDR3, is DAGVTQSPTHLIKTRGQQVTLRCSPKSGHDTVSWYQQALGQGPQFIFQYYEEEERQRGNFPDRFSGHQFPNYSSELNVNALLLGDSALYLCASSLVGAGGAAYEQYFGPGTRLTVT.